This T cell receptor beta chain was recorded in a study of molecular identifiers for immune sequencing clone quantification. Investigators produced naive CD8 libraries from roughly 20,000 to 1,000,000 sorted cells, drawing on 10%, 30% or 50% RNA. CD8+CD4-CCR7+CD45RA+ sorting gave the naive CD8 T cells. TCRdb ran MiXCR on the PCR reads and lists one entry per CDR3 protein. The sample includes around 460,000 distinct CDR3 sequences, about a fifth of them seen just once. This clonotype occurred many times. Source material: naive CD8+ T cells from blood, with Jurkat cell RNA spiked in. Noted subset: FACS-sorted CD8+CD4-CCR7+CD45RA+ naive T cells. This TCR was sampled from a human donor in good health. Some libraries in this study had Jurkat cell RNA spiked in.

DNA of the CDR3: TGCGCCAGCAGCCAAGATTCGACGGGTGTCGGCGAGCAGTACTTC. Translation gives CASSQDSTGVGEQYF. The chain uses TRBV4-1 and TRBJ2-7, with no clear D. Germline V gene data show CDR1 as MGHRA and CDR2 as YSYEKL. The CDR3 totals 15 residues. The germline V and J ends were trimmed by 0 bases and 6 bases, with 15 bases remaining between them.